Given below is one T cell receptor beta chain in context. For every donor, a draw yielded ten milliliters of peripheral blood. The authors isolated at least 6 million PBMCs per sample. This record comes from a study of blood T cells in healthy people across ages. Germline V lookup: CDR1 SGHAT, CDR2 FQNNGV. With V trimmed by 5 bases and J by 2 bases, 8 bases remained unmatched. CDR3 length: 15 residues. Alongside a J-beta primer mix, a sample-barcoded 5' primer served in a second PCR lasting 7 to 11 cycles. The authors tagged each cDNA molecule using a template-switch adaptor with 12 random nucleotides. Each sample yielded at least 2.5 million CDR3-containing paired-end reads. TCRdb ran MiXCR on the 5' RACE reads and lists one entry per CDR3 protein. The sample includes 700,000 to 800,000 distinct CDR3 sequences, around 40% of them seen just once.

The sample consisted of blood. The TCR sequence derives from a woman aged 60-75 years in good health. The V and J genes are TRBV11-2 and TRBJ2-7; TRBD2 matches 8 bases. The CDR3 sequence is CASSRGGSGTYEQYF. As DNA, the CDR3 is TGTGCCAGCAGCCGGGGGGGTAGCGGAACCTACGAGCAGTACTTC.